Detailed here is one TCR beta chain. Its antigen is not known. The source of the sample is a study of early T cells in non-severe SARS-CoV-2 infection. Whole-study results and caveats: Private and CD4 specificities were missed by VDJdb matching, which favored anti-spike CD8 responses.

Each CDR3 protein gets one entry after TCRdb re-called the 5' RACE reads with MiXCR. The sample contains some 36,000 distinct CDR3 sequences, 6.8% of which appear only once. The CDR3 contains 14 residues. V shed 1 base and J shed 8 bases, with 9 bases lying between them. Germline CDR1 is MGHRA and CDR2 is YSYEKL. The origin of this receptor is an adult who was a healthcare worker with PCR-confirmed SARS-CoV-2 infection or an uninfected control (not recorded which). This chain links TRBV4-1 with TRBJ1-6, with no clear D. Sequenced here: whole blood, sampled at baseline. The CDR3 loop is CASSQVGKHSPLHF. In DNA, the CDR3 is TGCGCCAGCAGCCAAGTAGGGAAACATTCACCCCTCCACTTT.